This TCR beta chain was sequenced in a study of blood T cell repertoires in COVID-19. Study-level information: PBMCs, B-cell-depleted T cells, or T cells provided the cDNA or gDNA that made up the material.

Per the original data handling: Amplifying reference gene primers gave estimates of nucleated cell counts. The method was immunoSEQ multiplex PCR; TCRdb's version includes in-frame clones alone and lacks a portion of them. The V and J calls and clone size were taken over from that table, and D and trimming were inferred from the DNA. The table records 130,000 or so clones, about 84% of them present only once. The length of the CDR3 is 15 residues. CDR1 and CDR2 from the germline V gene are LGHNA and YNFKEQ. Trimming cost V 1 base and J 8 bases; bases outside gene matches: 2. The chain is built from TRBV4-2 and TRBJ1-4; 12 nucleotides match TRBD1. The sample taken for sequencing was peripheral blood. The receptor was isolated from a woman aged 55-69 years with acute or convalescent COVID-19. The CDR3 region has the DNA TGTGCCAGCAGCCAAGCGGGGACAGGGGGCGAAAAACTGTTTTTT. This translates into CASSQAGTGGEKLFF.